Below, 27 T cell receptor beta chains from the same sample are listed, as sequenced in a study of PD-1 blockade in classical Hodgkin lymphoma. Time point given: cycle 4 day 1 (C4D1), after 5 to 7 weeks of nivolumab. Each and every patient relapsed after autologous stem cell transplantation, and patients got differing brentuximab vedotin exposure. Assay: immunoSEQ multiplex PCR; the TCRdb copy retains only in-frame clones and omits some. The sample carries about 8,000 clones, roughly 74% recorded once. This specimen consisted of peripheral blood mononuclear cells (PBMCs), obtained before the fourth cycle of nivolumab. These receptors originate from a human donor with classical Hodgkin lymphoma.

The CDR3 protein is CASSLVEATGELFF. CDR3 nucleotides: TGTGCCAGCAGCTTAGTCGAGGCTACCGGGGAGCTGTTTTTT. J is TRBJ2-2 and V is TRBV11-1; D unclear. The V and J ends lost 1 base and 5 bases respectively, with 8 bases between them. Germline lookup yields CDR1 SGHAT and CDR2 FQDESV (reference sequence). CDR3 size: 14 residues.

The chain combines TRBV4-2 with TRBJ2-1; D uncertain. V was clipped by 2 bases and J by 2 bases, with 13 bases between them. Germline V gene sequence: CDR1 LGHNA, CDR2 YNFKEQ. CDR3 length: 16 residues. This chain's CDR3 is CASSQSLGGTYNEQFF. CDR3 DNA: TGTGCCAGCAGCCAATCCCTAGGTGGTACCTACAATGAGCAGTTCTTC.

J is TRBJ1-1 and V is TRBV5-6, with D hard to call. Germline V CDR1 and CDR2: SGHDT, YYEEEE. This CDR3 has 15 residues. Trimming took 4 bases from V and 2 from J, leaving 15 bases between them. The CDR3: CASSTEPQANTEAFF. The CDR3 bases are TGTGCCAGCAGCACGGAACCGCAGGCAAACACTGAAGCTTTCTTT. Variable domain in full (rest from reference TRBV5-6 and TRBJ1-1): DAGVTQSPTHLIKTRGQQVTLRCSPKSGHDTVSWYQQALGQGPQFIFQYYEEEERQRGNFPDRFSGHQFPNYSSELNVNALLLGDSALYLCASSTEPQANTEAFFGQGTRLTVV.

The chain uses TRBV2 and TRBJ1-2, with D hard to call. The V and J ends lost 0 bases and 4 bases respectively, with 6 bases between them. The CDR3 runs to 13 residues. The germline CDR1 and CDR2 sequences are SNHLY and FYNNEI. The CDR3 loop reads CASSEADGYGYTF. DNA for the CDR3: TGTGCCAGCAGTGAAGCGGACGGCTATGGCTACACCTTC.

This clone was found once. The V call is TRBV18, the J call TRBJ1-3; no firm D call. Germline CDR1 KGHSH, CDR2 LQKENI. This CDR3 spans 14 amino acids. V dropped 6 bases and J dropped 2 bases, with 11 bases sitting between them. Written as DNA, the CDR3 is TGTGCCAGCTCCCCAAGTGGCCCTGGAAACACCATATATTTT. This gives the protein CASSPSGPGNTIYF. Full variable domain (rest looked up from reference TRBV18 and TRBJ1-3): NAGVMQNPRHLVRRRGQEARLRCSPMKGHSHVYWYRQLPEEGLKFMVYLQKENIIDESGMPKERFSAEFPKEGPSILRIQQVVRGDSAAYFCASSPSGPGNTIYFGEGSWLTVV.

This chain links TRBV28 with TRBJ1-2; the D is unclear. The CDR3 totals 12 residues. V lost 2 bases and J lost 5, with 6 bases in between. Germline assignment: CDR1 MDHEN and CDR2 SYDVKM. CDR3 loop: CASSLGQYGYTF. The CDR3 DNA sequence: TGTGCCAGCAGTTTAGGCCAGTATGGCTACACCTTC.

The V gene is TRBV28, the J gene TRBJ2-2, with TRBD1 matching over 8 bases. The CDR3 has 15 residues. After removal of 3 bases from V and 6 bases from J, the junction contained 6 bases not matched to a gene. Germline CDR1 and CDR2: MDHEN and SYDVKM. The chain's CDR3 is CASSFGTGYSGELFF. CDR3 DNA sequence: TGTGCCAGCAGTTTTGGGACAGGATATTCCGGGGAGCTGTTTTTT. The full variable domain, rest sourced from reference TRBV28 and TRBJ2-2, is DVKVTQSSRYLVKRTGEKVFLECVQDMDHENMFWYRQDPGLGLRLIYFSYDVKMKEKGDIPEGYSVSREKKERFSLILESASTNQTSMYLCASSFGTGYSGELFFGEGSRLTVL.

The V gene is TRBV9, the J gene TRBJ2-3, with D perhaps being TRBD1 or TRBD2 (5 bases each). Germline CDR1 reads SGDLS; CDR2 reads YYNGEE. V was cut by 2 bases and J by 5 bases, with 9 bases left in between. This CDR3 spans 13 amino acids. The CDR3 DNA reads TGTGCCAGCAGCGTGGGGGTGGGAGATACGCAGTATTTT. Residues: CASSVGVGDTQYF.

The chain combines TRBV23-1 with TRBJ2-7; 7 bases align to TRBD2. TRBV23-1 carries the ORF label, with uncertain function. This CDR3 contains 14 residues. Germline trimming cut 3 bases from V and 3 bases from J; bases unmatched to any gene: 5. CDR3 DNA sequence: TGCGCCAGCAGTCACCGGGAGGCGGGCTACGAGCAGTACTTC. It translates to CASSHREAGYEQYF.

This chain connects TRBV7-6 to TRBJ1-5; no definite D call. The V and J ends lost 1 base and 4 bases respectively, with 5 bases between them. CDR1 is SGHVS and CDR2 is FNYEAQ in the germline V gene. This CDR3 contains 13 residues. CDR3 amino acids: CASSLGENQPQHF. CDR3 sequence (DNA): TGTGCCAGCAGCTTAGGGGAAAATCAGCCCCAGCATTTT.

This sequence joins TRBV6-5 and TRBJ1-1; possible D gene TRBD1, 5 bases. Germline V gene data show CDR1 as MNHEY and CDR2 as SVGAGI. V lost 4 bases, J lost 0 bases, and 15 bases lay in between. The CDR3 consists of 16 residues. Here the CDR3 DNA reads TGTGCCAGCAGTTCCAAACCGGGACGCTTGAACACTGAAGCTTTCTTT. Its protein product is CASSSKPGRLNTEAFF.

The V call is TRBV21-1, the J call TRBJ2-7; TRBD1, the D gene given by the table, was not confirmed from the DNA. TRBV21-1 counts as a pseudogene. This CDR3 contains 19 residues. For the CDR3, the DNA is TGTGCCAGCAGCAAAAGGGCTCCCGGGACAGGGATTCCGTGGGACGAGCAGTACTTC. Translation: CASSKRAPGTGIPWDEQYF.

The rearrangement joins TRBV28 to TRBJ1-2, with D tentatively TRBD1 (6 bases). Germline CDR1 MDHEN, CDR2 SYDVKM. The V end lost 5 bases, the J end lost 2 bases, and 6 bases lay between the germline ends. CDR3 size: 12 residues. CDR3 in amino acids: CASSTGNYGYTF. The CDR3 nucleotides are TGTGCCAGCAGTACAGGGAACTATGGCTACACCTTC.

The chain employs TRBV19 and TRBJ1-2, with 7 bases aligning to TRBD1. This CDR3 region has 12 residues. Germline lookup yields CDR1 LNHDA and CDR2 SQIVND (reference sequence). V dropped 5 bases and J dropped 11; count of bases not matched to a gene: 8. The CDR3 spells CASSPRQGAYTF. The CDR3 DNA follows: TGTGCCAGTAGTCCCAGACAGGGTGCTTACACCTTC.

The chain uses TRBV27 and TRBJ1-6; no clear D gene. There are 14 residues in the CDR3. Germline loops: CDR1 MNHEY, CDR2 SMNVEV (reference sequence). Trimming shortened V by 3 bases and J by 7 bases, and 10 bases separated the two germline ends. The CDR3 DNA follows: TGTGCCAGCAGTTTGGAGGGAGGCAATTCACCCCTCCACTTT. Its protein is CASSLEGGNSPLHF.

On this clone: The same CDR3 also results from other DNA sequences found in this sample. The chain combines TRBV28 with TRBJ1-6, with unresolved D. Trimming cost V 5 bases and J 10 bases, with 15 bases left between them. Germline CDR1 is MDHEN and CDR2 is SYDVKM. The CDR3 totals 14 residues. CDR3 DNA: TGTGCCAGCAGTACTAACAAGAGAGGCTCACCCCTCCACTTT. This codes for CASSTNKRGSPLHF. The full variable domain, with the rest looked up from reference TRBV28 and TRBJ1-6, is DVKVTQSSRYLVKRTGEKVFLECVQDMDHENMFWYRQDPGLGLRLIYFSYDVKMKEKGDIPEGYSVSREKKERFSLILESASTNQTSMYLCASSTNKRGSPLHFGNGTRLTVT.

This clone is a singleton in its sample. The chain employs TRBV18 and TRBJ2-5, with 9 bases lining up with TRBD2. Trimming took 2 bases from V and 4 from J; bases not matched to a gene: 11. CDR3 size: 17 residues. CDR1 and CDR2 from the germline V gene are KGHSH and LQKENI. The CDR3 nucleotides are TGTGCCAGCTCACCATCTAGCGGGGCTTTACTAGGAGAGACCCAGTACTTC. Its protein product is CASSPSSGALLGETQYF. Full variable domain (rest looked up from reference TRBV18 and TRBJ2-5): NAGVMQNPRHLVRRRGQEARLRCSPMKGHSHVYWYRQLPEEGLKFMVYLQKENIIDESGMPKERFSAEFPKEGPSILRIQQVVRGDSAAYFCASSPSSGALLGETQYFGPGTRLLVL.

The chain links TRBV4-1 to TRBJ1-2, with 8 nucleotides matching TRBD1. The CDR3 sequence is 14 residues long. V lost 2 bases to trimming and J lost 8 bases; unmatched junction nucleotides: 7. The germline CDR1 and CDR2 sequences are MGHRA and YSYEKL. The CDR3 sequence is CASSQQDRGLGYTF. The CDR3 DNA is TGCGCCAGCAGCCAACAAGACAGGGGTTTGGGCTACACCTTC.

This chain joins TRBV7-2 and TRBJ1-2; 7 bases match TRBD1. Germline CDR1 is SGHTA and CDR2 is FQGNSA. J gave up 8 bases and V 5 bases, and 17 bases lay outside the gene matches. The CDR3 runs to 16 residues. CDR3 DNA sequence: TGTGCCAGCAGCGTGGAGGGGGCCGGAGCAAGGCTGGGCTACACCTTC. Residues: CASSVEGAGARLGYTF. Looking up the rest from reference TRBV7-2 and TRBJ1-2 gives the full variable domain: GAGVSQSPSNKVTEKGKDVELRCDPISGHTALYWYRQSLGQGLEFLIYFQGNSAPDKSGLPSDRFSAERTGGSVSTLTIQRTQQEDSAVYLCASSVEGAGARLGYTFGSGTRLTVV.

Within the sample, this clone is medium-sized. In DNA form, the CDR3 reads TGTGCCAGCAGGGAAGGGGCTAACTATGGCTACACCTTC. It yields the protein CASREGANYGYTF. This sequence joins TRBV25-1 and TRBJ1-2, with D maybe TRBD1 (5 bases). Trimming shortened V by 6 bases and J by 0 bases, and 8 bases separated the two germline ends. This CDR3 contains 13 residues. Germline V gene data show CDR1 as MGHDK and CDR2 as SYGVNS.

This clone was seen more than once but under ten times. This rearrangement joins TRBV28 to TRBJ2-7; maybe TRBD1 (5 bases). Trimming stripped 5 bases from V and 3 bases from J, with 17 bases between. The CDR3 runs 15 residues. CDR1 and CDR2 from the germline V gene are MDHEN and SYDVKM. The CDR3 here is CASSPPMAGNYEQYF. CDR3 nucleotides: TGTGCCAGCAGTCCACCAATGGCAGGGAACTACGAGCAGTACTTC.

The genes are TRBV7-9 and TRBJ2-2; no clear D gene. The V and J ends lost 6 bases and 2 bases respectively, with 13 bases between them. CDR1 is SEHNR, CDR2 FQNEAQ, per germline (reference sequence). The CDR3 spans 15 residues. DNA for the CDR3: TGTGCCAGCAGATCTCCTACCACTAACACCGGGGAGCTGTTTTTT. Translated, it gives CASRSPTTNTGELFF.

The gene calls are TRBV4-3 and TRBJ2-1, with 12 positions matching TRBD2. Unmatched junction bases numbered 6, after V lost 0 bases and J lost 12 bases. Germline V gives CDR1 LGHNA, CDR2 YSLEER. CDR3 length: 15 amino acids. The CDR3 loop is CASSQEPSGGAGQFF. CDR3 nucleotides: TGCGCCAGCAGCCAAGAACCTAGCGGGGGGGCCGGGCAGTTCTTC.

The chain joins TRBV7-2 to TRBJ2-5; perhaps D is TRBD1 or TRBD2 (5 bases each). The germline V gene encodes CDR1 SGHTA and CDR2 FQGNSA. CDR3 length: 15 amino acids. The ends were cut back, 4 bases at V and 4 bases at J, with 16 bases in the middle. The CDR3 loop reads CASSSDRGWGETQYF. CDR3 DNA sequence: TGTGCCAGCAGCTCGGACCGGGGCTGGGGAGAGACCCAGTACTTC.

The rearrangement uses TRBV9 and TRBJ2-1, with 8 bases matching TRBD1. The CDR3 has 15 residues. Per the germline V gene, CDR1 is SGDLS and CDR2 is YYNGEE. Losses at the gene ends were 0 bases for V and 2 bases for J; bases not matched to a gene: 1. CDR3 DNA sequence: TGTGCCAGCAGCGTAGAGGGACAGGCCTACAATGAGCAGTTCTTC. It translates to CASSVEGQAYNEQFF. The full variable domain, with the rest looked up from reference TRBV9 and TRBJ2-1, is DSGVTQTPKHLITATGQRVTLRCSPRSGDLSVYWYQQSLDQGLQFLIQYYNGEERAKGNILERFSAQQFPDLHSELNLSSLELGDSALYFCASSVEGQAYNEQFFGPGTRLTVL.

The chain links TRBV29-1 to TRBJ2-3, with D perhaps TRBD1 or TRBD2 (6 bases each). The germline V gene has CDR1 SQVTM and CDR2 ANQGSEA. The CDR3 totals 12 residues. V was shortened by 8 bases and J by 3 bases, with 12 bases between the two germline ends. CDR3 bases: TGCAGCTCAAGGGGGGAGACAGATACGCAGTATTTT. Residues: CSSRGETDTQYF.

The chain is built from TRBV28 and TRBJ2-7, with TRBD2 matching over 10 bases. V was pared by 2 bases and J by 4 bases, with 8 bases of the junction left unmatched. The germline V gene encodes CDR1 MDHEN and CDR2 SYDVKM. The CDR3 contains 16 residues. Here the CDR3 DNA reads TGTGCCAGCAGTTTAGGATGGACTAGCGGAGTATACGAGCAGTACTTC. Its translation is CASSLGWTSGVYEQYF.